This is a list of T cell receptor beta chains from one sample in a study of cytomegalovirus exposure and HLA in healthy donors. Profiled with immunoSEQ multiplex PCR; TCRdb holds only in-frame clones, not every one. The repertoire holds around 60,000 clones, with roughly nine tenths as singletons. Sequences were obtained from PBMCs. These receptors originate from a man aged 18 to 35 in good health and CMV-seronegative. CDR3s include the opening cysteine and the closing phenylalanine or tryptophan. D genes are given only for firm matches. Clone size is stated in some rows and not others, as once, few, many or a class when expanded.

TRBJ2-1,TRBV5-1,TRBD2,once,TGCGCCAGCAGTTGGACTAGCGGGAGTGTGAATGAGCAGTTCTTC,CASSWTSGSVNEQFF
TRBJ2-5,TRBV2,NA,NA,TGTGCCAGCAGCCAACAAGAGACCCAGTACTTC,CASSQQETQYF
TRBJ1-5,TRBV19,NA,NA,TGTGCCAGTAGTATCAGGCTGGGTCAGCCCCAGCATTTT,CASSIRLGQPQHF
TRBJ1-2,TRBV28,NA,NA,TGTGCCAGCAGTTTCGCAGGGTCGGTTGGGGACTATGGCTACACCTTC,CASSFAGSVGDYGYTF
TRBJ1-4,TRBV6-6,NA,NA,TGTGCCAGCAGGGCGGGTGAAAAACTGTTTTTT,CASRAGEKLFF
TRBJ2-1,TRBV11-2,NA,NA,TGTGCCAGCAGCTTCCCCGGACTAACGGTTTACAATGAGCAGTTCTTC,CASSFPGLTVYNEQFF
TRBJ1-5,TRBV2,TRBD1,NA,TGTGCCAGCCGTGACAGGGATCAGCCCCAGCATTTT,CASRDRDQPQHF
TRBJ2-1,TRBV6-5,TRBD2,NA,TGTGCCACTCGTAGCGGGATTTTTAATGAGCAGTTCTTC,CATRSGIFNEQFF
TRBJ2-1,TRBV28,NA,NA,TGTGCCAGCAGGAGCTCCTACAATGAGCAGTTCTTC,CASRSSYNEQFF
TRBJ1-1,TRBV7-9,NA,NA,TGTGCCAGCAGCTTAGACTACACTGAAGCTTTCTTT,CASSLDYTEAFF